Listed here are 10 T cell receptor beta chains from one sample, sequenced in a study of CD8 T cells in Susac syndrome. With random hexamers, roughly 0.45 to 1 ug RNA was reverse transcribed. From the immunoSEQ multiplex PCR reads, TCRdb called clonotypes with MiXCR, one entry per CDR3 protein. The data hold roughly 330,000 distinct CDR3 sequences, with approximately 90% observed a single time. The sequenced sample consisted of CD4+ T cells from PBMCs. All receptors come from a human donor with multiple sclerosis.

The V call is TRBV12-3 or TRBV12-4, the J call TRBJ1-5; D call uncertain. This CDR3 comprises 15 residues. V was pared by 3 bases and J by 7 bases, with 16 bases between. CDR3 sequence reads: CASSFEAAAGQPQHF. The CDR3 DNA is TGTGCCAGCAGTTTCGAGGCAGCCGCCGGGCAGCCCCAGCATTTT.

V gene TRBV7-8 combines with J gene TRBJ2-5; 11 nucleotides line up with TRBD2. Trimming at V came to 3 bases and at J to 0 bases, leaving 9 bases not matched to a gene. This CDR3 contains 18 residues. Germline V gives CDR1 SGHVS, CDR2 FQNEAQ. CDR3 nucleotides: TGTGCCAGCAGCTTGCTAGCGGGGGGTACCCCGAACCAAGAGACCCAGTACTTC. This translates into CASSLLAGGTPNQETQYF.

The chain employs TRBV12-3 or TRBV12-4 and TRBJ1-6; TRBD1 matches at 7 bases. J gave up 9 bases and V 5 bases, and 10 bases lay outside the gene matches. CDR3 length equals 15 residues. Here the CDR3 reads CASSGRGTEGSPLHF. The CDR3 DNA reads as TGTGCCAGCAGTGGCCGAGGGACAGAGGGTTCACCCCTCCACTTT.

Only one count was recorded for this clonotype. The genes are TRBV29-1 and TRBJ1-2; D unclear. This CDR3 is 14 amino acids long. CDR1 is SQVTM, CDR2 ANQGSEA, per germline. The V end was cut by 4 bases, the J end by 1 base, with 13 bases between. CDR3 sequence reads: CSVATNPLNYGYTF. In nucleotides, the CDR3 is TGCAGCGTTGCGACAAATCCTCTTAACTATGGCTACACCTTC.

J is TRBJ2-3 and V is TRBV7-9; D perhaps matches TRBD2 (6 bases). The CDR3 consists of 16 residues. CDR1 and CDR2 from the germline V gene are SEHNR and FQNEAQ (reference sequence). V lost 1 base, J lost 0 bases, and 11 bases lay in between. This CDR3 is CASSLGSGDSTDTQYF. The CDR3 coding sequence is TGTGCCAGCAGCTTAGGTAGCGGTGATAGCACAGATACGCAGTATTTT.

The genes are TRBV7-8 and TRBJ1-2, with 7 bases fitting TRBD1. J gave up 4 bases and V 5 bases, and 7 bases lay outside the gene matches. Germline CDR1 and CDR2: SGHVS and FQNEAQ. The CDR3 contains 14 residues. The CDR3 nucleotides are TGTGCCAGCAGCGCGTACAGGGGTACCTATGGCTACACCTTC. As protein: CASSAYRGTYGYTF.

This chain connects TRBV4-2 to TRBJ2-1, with TRBD2 matching 10 bases. The V gene end was trimmed by 4 bases and the J gene end by 3 bases; junction bases not matched to a gene: 12. The CDR3 totals 18 residues. Germline V gene lookup returns CDR1 LGHNA and CDR2 YNFKEQ. The CDR3 DNA reads as TGTGCCAGCAGCCGGCAGTTTCTTAGCGGGGGGATCTACAATGAGCAGTTCTTC. Encoded protein: CASSRQFLSGGIYNEQFF.

This clonotype appeared a few times. The chain recombines TRBV6-5 with TRBJ2-7, with a tentative D call TRBD2 (6 bases). V was clipped by 7 bases and J by 0 bases, with 13 bases between them. Germline CDR1 reads MNHEY; CDR2 reads SVGAGI. The CDR3 has 14 amino acids. The CDR3 region is CASKRTTSSYEQYF. The CDR3 DNA reads as TGTGCCAGCAAGAGGACTACGAGCTCCTACGAGCAGTACTTC.

This clonotype was observed a single time. V is TRBV11-3 and J is TRBJ2-3, with 14 nucleotides matching TRBD2. Germline-derived CDR1 and CDR2 are SGHNT and YENEEA. Unmatched junction bases numbered 5, after V lost 5 bases and J lost 4 bases. The CDR3 runs 16 residues. The CDR3 region is CASSHGLAGGADTQYF. CDR3 in DNA: TGTGCCAGCAGCCACGGACTAGCGGGAGGCGCAGATACGCAGTATTTT.

V and J are TRBV9 and TRBJ1-1, with unresolved D. Per the germline V gene, CDR1 is SGDLS and CDR2 is YYNGEE. V gave up 0 bases and J gave up 3 bases, with 6 bases separating them. CDR3 length: 13 amino acids. As DNA, the CDR3 is TGTGCCAGCAGCGTAGCCCCGGACACTGAAGCTTTCTTT. Its protein product is CASSVAPDTEAFF. Variable domain in full (rest from reference TRBV9 and TRBJ1-1): DSGVTQTPKHLITATGQRVTLRCSPRSGDLSVYWYQQSLDQGLQFLIQYYNGEERAKGNILERFSAQQFPDLHSELNLSSLELGDSALYFCASSVAPDTEAFFGQGTRLTVV.